The 32 T cell receptor beta chains below come from one sample, sequenced in a study of T cell clonality in common variable immunodeficiency. Broader study findings: Fewer deletions and N-nucleotide insertions were reportedly seen in common variable immunodeficiency TCR beta sequences.

Their antigens remain unidentified. The table came from immunoSEQ multiplex PCR; TCRdb's copy has only in-frame clones and leaves some out. This repertoire holds approximately 35,000 clones, and none appear only once. The specimen was peripheral blood mononuclear cells. Source of these receptors: a human donor with common variable immunodeficiency.

In its sample, this clone was seen a few times. The read halts 3 residues ahead of the CDR3 end, with the missing end drawn from the germline J gene. This chain joins TRBV7-9 and TRBJ1-1; D is possibly TRBD1 (6 bases). V was clipped by 5 bases and J by 5 bases, with 15 bases between them. Germline lookup yields CDR1 SEHNR and CDR2 FQNEAQ (reference sequence). The length of the CDR3 is 14 residues. CDR3 sequence: CASSPDRSGTEAFF. The CDR3 DNA, read in part, is TGTGCCAGCAGCCCAGACAGGTCAGGTACTGAA. The variable domain in full, completed from reference TRBV7-9 and TRBJ1-1, reads DTGVSQNPRHKITKRGQNVTFRCDPISEHNRLYWYRQTLGQGPEFLTYFQNEAQLEKSRLLSDRFSAERPKGSFSTLEIQRTEQGDSAMYLCASSPDRSGTEAFFGQGTRLTVV.

The sequenced CDR3 bases are TGTGCCAGCAGCTACAGCGGGACGCACTCCTACGAG. It specifies CASSYSGTHSYE. The full CDR3 reads CASSYSGTHSYEQYF. The gene calls are TRBV5-4 and TRBJ2-7; 7 bases agree with TRBD2. The CDR3 goes on 3 residues after the read ends, and that part is filled in from the germline J gene. The CDR3 loop spans 15 amino acids. The germline CDR1 and CDR2 sequences are SGHNT and YYREEE (reference sequence). The V and J ends lost 3 bases and 0 bases, in that order; junction bases with no gene match: 6.

By share, this clone counts as medium-sized. The read finishes 3 residues shy of the CDR3 end, and the germline J gene is used to complete it. J is TRBJ1-2 and V is TRBV20-1; 11 nucleotides align to TRBD1. CDR3 length equals 14 residues. Germline V lookup: CDR1 DFQATT, CDR2 SNEGSKA (reference sequence). Here the CDR3 reads CSAIRTGGVWGYTF. The CDR3 bases that were read are TGCAGTGCTATTCGGACAGGGGGCGTGTGGGGC.

This clone has a count of ten or more. The observed sequence ends 3 residues before the CDR3 terminus, with the missing tail filled in from the germline J gene. The chain is built from TRBV11-2 and TRBJ1-5; 8 nucleotides align to TRBD1. In germline, CDR1 is SGHAT, CDR2 FQNNGV. Trimming took 6 bases from V and 4 from J; bases not matched to a gene: 5. This CDR3 comprises 14 residues. The CDR3 here is CASRPGGENQPQHF. The CDR3 bases that were read are TGTGCCAGCAGACCAGGGGGCGAGAATCAGCCC.

This clone rates as medium-sized. The read falls 3 residues short of the CDR3 end, and the missing part is taken from the germline J gene. This chain joins TRBV9 and TRBJ2-1, with D maybe TRBD2 (5 bases). This CDR3 region has 13 residues. Germline values: CDR1 SGDLS, CDR2 YYNGEE. V dropped 3 bases and J dropped 4 bases, with 8 bases sitting between them. CDR3 protein: CASSGQRYNEQFF. The CDR3 bases that were read are TGTGCCAGCAGCGGCCAGCGGTACAATGAG.

Concerning this clone itself: The read ends 3 residues shy of where the CDR3 ends; the end is completed using the germline J gene. The genes are TRBV18 and TRBJ2-1, with 9 bases aligning to TRBD1. With 1 base clipped from V and 8 bases from J, the junction kept 9 bases outside the gene matches. Per germline, CDR1 KGHSH and CDR2 LQKENI. The CDR3 is 16 residues long. The DNA read from the CDR3 is TGTGCCAGCTCACCACTTTCGGGACAGGGATACCATGAG. Its protein is CASSPLSGQGYHE. The entire CDR3 protein reads CASSPLSGQGYHEQFF. The variable domain in full, completed from reference TRBV18 and TRBJ2-1, reads NAGVMQNPRHLVRRRGQEARLRCSPMKGHSHVYWYRQLPEEGLKFMVYLQKENIIDESGMPKERFSAEFPKEGPSILRIQQVVRGDSAAYFCASSPLSGQGYHEQFFGPGTRLTVL.

This clone appeared many times. The CDR3 end is not reached by the read, which stops 3 residues before it; the germline J gene fills it in. This chain uses TRBV23-1 with TRBJ2-4; possibly TRBD1 for D (5 bases). TRBV23-1 is annotated as an ORF whose role is uncertain. This CDR3 region has 17 residues. V lost 2 bases and J lost 0, with 14 bases in between. Partial CDR3 DNA: TGCGCCAGCAGTCAACCCCCAGGGCTTGGAGCCAAAAACATT. Its protein is CASSQPPGLGAKNI. The full CDR3 reads CASSQPPGLGAKNIQYF.

In its sample, this clone was seen a few times. The DNA ends 3 residues before the CDR3 does, and the rest of the CDR3 is filled in from the germline J gene. The chain recombines TRBV7-8 with TRBJ1-2; 7 nucleotides agree with TRBD1. Germline V gene data show CDR1 as SGHVS and CDR2 as FQNEAQ. This CDR3 spans 13 amino acids. Partial CDR3 DNA: TGTGCCAGCAGCCCGAACAGGGGTCTGGGC. It specifies CASSPNRGLG. The complete CDR3 reads CASSPNRGLGYTF.

This clone was picked up many times. The CDR3 end is not reached by the read, which stops 3 residues before it; the germline J gene fills it in. The chain links TRBV4-2 to TRBJ1-5; 9 bases agree with TRBD1. The CDR3 is 15 residues long. V shed 7 bases, J shed 7 bases, and the junction held 11 bases outside the gene matches. CDR1 and CDR2 from the germline V gene are LGHNA and YNFKEQ. The part of the CDR3 DNA that was read is TGTGCCAGCACCCAGGGACAGGGAGACAACCAGCCC. Translating it yields CASTQGQGDNQP. From start to end, the CDR3 is CASTQGQGDNQPQHF.

Ten or more counts support this clone. The read gets to within 3 residues of the CDR3 end, and the germline J gene fills in the rest. The chain joins TRBV24-1 to TRBJ2-3, with D possibly matching TRBD1 (6 bases). The CDR3 contains 13 residues. Germline values: CDR1 KGHDR, CDR2 SFDVKD. The CDR3 here is CATSGNRERTQYF. CDR3 DNA (partial): TGTGCCACCAGTGGTAACAGGGAGAGGACG.

With respect to this clone: The CDR3 end lies 3 residues beyond the end of the read and is filled in from the germline J gene. The chain joins TRBV7-9 to TRBJ1-1; D is perhaps TRBD1 (6 bases). The CDR3 sequence is 12 residues long. The ends were cut back, 4 bases at V and 6 bases at J, with 9 bases in the middle. The germline V gene has CDR1 SEHNR and CDR2 FQNEAQ (reference sequence). The DNA read from the CDR3 is TGTGCCAGCAGCTCAACAGGGCCTGAA. Translating gives CASSSTGPE. The complete CDR3 reads CASSSTGPEAFF.

This clone was found a few times. The read ends 3 residues early relative to the CDR3; the germline J gene fills the gap. The chain combines TRBV7-2 with TRBJ1-1, with a weak D call TRBD1 (5 bases). Germline V CDR1 and CDR2: SGHTA, FQGNSA. The CDR3 extends over 12 amino acids. The sequenced part of the CDR3 DNA is TGTGCCAGCAGCCACGGGGGGACCGAA. It translates to CASSHGGTE. The whole CDR3 protein is CASSHGGTEAFF.

Comment on this clone: The CDR3 end lies 3 residues beyond the end of the read and is filled in from the germline J gene. This chain uses TRBV7-3 with TRBJ2-2, with a weak D call TRBD2 (6 bases). V was pared by 8 bases and J by 1 base, with 11 bases between. The germline gives CDR1 SGHTA, CDR2 FQGTGA. The CDR3 is 14 amino acids. The CDR3 sequence is CASRERVNTGELFF. The sequenced CDR3 bases are TGTGCCAGCCGGGAGCGGGTGAACACCGGGGAG.

Remarks on this clone: The read is 3 residues too short to cover the CDR3 end, so that end is filled in from the germline J gene. V gene TRBV6-2 or TRBV6-3 combines with J gene TRBJ1-5, with TRBD1 identical over 7 bases. CDR3 length: 14 residues. Germline CDR1 reads MNHEY; CDR2 reads SVGEGT. J lost 2 bases, V lost 8 bases, and 6 bases had no gene match. CDR3 bases read: TGTGCCAGCTACAGGGGAGCGGGCAATCAGCCC. This codes for CASYRGAGNQP. The complete CDR3 reads CASYRGAGNQPQHF.

As regards this clone: The DNA ends 3 residues before the CDR3 does, and the rest of the CDR3 is filled in from the germline J gene. The chain uses TRBV7-8 and TRBJ1-5, with TRBD1 matching over 9 bases. This CDR3 spans 16 amino acids. The germline gives CDR1 SGHVS, CDR2 FQNEAQ. Germline trimming cut 5 bases from V and 5 bases from J; bases unmatched to any gene: 10. CDR3 sequence: CASSDMGTGIHQPQHF. CDR3 DNA (partial): TGTGCCAGCAGCGATATGGGGACAGGGATCCATCAGCCC. The variable domain in full, completed from reference TRBV7-8 and TRBJ1-5, reads GAGVSQSPRYKVAKRGQDVALRCDPISGHVSLFWYQQALGQGPEFLTYFQNEAQLDKSGLPSDRFFAERPEGSVSTLKIQRTQQEDSAVYLCASSDMGTGIHQPQHFGDGTRLSIL.

This clone was found a few times. The DNA ends 3 residues before the CDR3 does, and the rest of the CDR3 is filled in from the germline J gene. This rearrangement joins TRBV7-8 to TRBJ2-3; tentatively, D is TRBD2 (6 bases). CDR3 size: 14 residues. V lost 0 bases to trimming and J lost 3 bases, with 7 bases between them. The V gene's germline CDR1 is SGHVS and CDR2 FQNEAQ. CDR3 DNA (partial): TGTGCCAGCAGCTTAGCGGGGACTACAGATACG. Amino acid sequence: CASSLAGTTDT. The full CDR3 sequence reads CASSLAGTTDTQYF.

A word on this clone: The read ends 3 residues shy of where the CDR3 ends; the end is completed using the germline J gene. The genes are TRBV29-1 and TRBJ2-7; possible D gene TRBD2, 6 bases. This CDR3 has 12 residues. V lost 6 bases, J lost 1 base, and 10 bases lay in between. CDR1 and CDR2 from the germline V gene are SQVTM and ANQGSEA. Incomplete CDR3 DNA: TGCAGCGTGGGGGACTTTTCCTACGAG. Residues: CSVGDFSYE. The full CDR3 sequence reads CSVGDFSYEQYF.

Of note for this clone: With the read ending 3 residues before the CDR3 end, the germline J gene is used to fill in that end. This chain connects TRBV19 to TRBJ2-5; 8 bases are a match to TRBD1. The CDR3 sequence is 16 residues long. Germline V gives CDR1 LNHDA, CDR2 SQIVND (reference sequence). Germline trimming cut 5 bases from V and 4 bases from J; bases unmatched to any gene: 12. The CDR3 reads CASSPDTADRGETQYF. CDR3 DNA (partial): TGTGCCAGTAGTCCCGACACCGCAGACAGGGGAGAGACC.

To note about this clone: The CDR3 is cut off 3 residues early in the read; its end comes from the germline J gene. V and J are TRBV7-2 and TRBJ2-1; the match to TRBD2 covers 10 bases. The CDR3 is made up of 15 amino acids. The V and J ends lost 2 bases and 4 bases, in that order; junction bases with no gene match: 2. CDR1 is SGHTA and CDR2 is FQGNSA in the germline V gene. CDR3 region: CASSLTSGIYNEQFF. The sequenced part of the CDR3 DNA is TGTGCCAGCAGCTTAACTAGCGGGATTTACAATGAG.

A note on this clone: From the germline J gene comes the end of the CDR3, since the read stops 3 residues before it. This chain joins TRBV29-1 and TRBJ2-7, with D tentatively TRBD1 (5 bases). V was trimmed by 1 base and J by 0 bases, leaving 7 bases between them. The V gene's germline CDR1 is SQVTM and CDR2 ANQGSEA. The CDR3 covers 13 residues. The chain's CDR3 is CSVEGTLSYEQYF. CDR3 DNA, as far as it was read: TGCAGCGTTGAAGGGACACTCTCCTACGAG.

A few counts support this clone. The CDR3 end is not reached by the read, which stops 3 residues before it; the germline J gene fills it in. The same CDR3 is also encoded by other DNA sequences in this sample. The chain carries TRBV7-9 and TRBJ2-1, with TRBD2 identical over 9 bases. J was trimmed by 8 bases and V by 2 bases; bases with no gene match: 4. Germline CDR1 and CDR2: SEHNR and FQNEAQ (reference sequence). The CDR3 runs 14 residues. The covered CDR3 bases are TGTGCCAGCAGCTTAAGGCCTAGCGGGGATGAG. This codes for CASSLRPSGDE. The CDR3 reads in full as CASSLRPSGDEQFF.

This clone was observed a few times. The read comes to an end 3 residues before the CDR3 does, leaving the germline J gene to fill in the end. The J gene is TRBJ1-4, the V gene TRBV11-3, with D tentatively TRBD1 (5 bases). With 5 bases removed from V and 7 bases from J, the gap between germline ends came to 14 bases. Germline values: CDR1 SGHNT, CDR2 YENEEA. The CDR3 is 14 residues long. CDR3 residues: CASSQGGSGEKLFF. The sequenced part of the CDR3 DNA is TGTGCCAGCAGCCAGGGAGGTTCAGGTGAAAAA. The full variable domain, rest sourced from reference TRBV11-3 and TRBJ1-4, is EAGVVQSPRYKIIEKKQPVAFWCNPISGHNTLYWYLQNLGQGPELLIRYENEEAVDDSQLPKDRFSAERLKGVDSTLKIQPAELGDSAVYLCASSQGGSGEKLFFGSGTQLSVL.

Concerning this clone: The sequenced fragment ends 3 residues before the CDR3 boundary, so the rest is inferred from the germline J gene. The chain carries TRBV5-4 and TRBJ2-5; D is possibly TRBD2 (6 bases). The V gene's germline CDR1 is SGHNT and CDR2 YYREEE (reference sequence). This CDR3 is 14 amino acids long. The ends were cut back, 3 bases at V and 5 bases at J, with 14 bases in the middle. The sequenced CDR3 bases are TGTGCCAGCAGCTCCCTGGACGGGACTGAGACC. This codes for CASSSLDGTET. The complete CDR3 protein is CASSSLDGTETQYF.

As to this clone: Germline and junction disagree at one end, which may indicate a read error. The read ends 3 residues early relative to the CDR3; the germline J gene fills the gap. The chain joins TRBV7-9 to TRBJ2-5, with D unresolved. Germline V gene sequence: CDR1 SEHNR, CDR2 FQNEAQ (reference sequence). The CDR3 consists of 11 residues. CDR3 sequence: CSSTEGETQYF. Partial CDR3 DNA: TGTTCCAGCACCGAAGGGGAGACC.

This clone appeared a few times. The read ends 3 residues early relative to the CDR3; the germline J gene fills the gap. V and J are TRBV7-3 and TRBJ1-1; weak D call: TRBD1 (6 bases). V was trimmed by 2 bases and J by 1 base, leaving 11 bases between them. The CDR3 spans 15 residues. Germline loops: CDR1 SGHTA, CDR2 FQGTGA. The CDR3 is CASSLGGRQNTEAFF. The sequenced CDR3 bases are TGTGCCAGCAGCTTAGGGGGCAGACAGAACACTGAA.

This clone has ten or more counts. The read is 3 residues too short to cover the CDR3 end, so that end is filled in from the germline J gene. This chain joins TRBV20-1 and TRBJ1-1; TRBD1 is a possible D gene (5 bases). Per germline, CDR1 DFQATT and CDR2 SNEGSKA (reference sequence). There are 15 residues in the CDR3. Trimming stripped 0 bases from V and 1 base from J, with 12 bases between. Incomplete CDR3 DNA: TGCAGTGCTAGAGACCCGGACACCGGGAACACTGAA. Its translation: CSARDPDTGNTE. The CDR3 in its entirety is CSARDPDTGNTEAFF.

This clone was seen at least ten times. Coverage ceases 3 residues before the CDR3 finishes, and the germline J gene fills in the end. J is TRBJ2-7 and V is TRBV20-1, with 11 bases identical to TRBD2. This CDR3 comprises 16 residues. The V gene's germline CDR1 is DFQATT and CDR2 SNEGSKA (reference sequence). After removal of 7 bases from V and 6 bases from J, the junction contained 17 bases not matched to a gene. The part of the CDR3 DNA that was read is TGCAGTGGGGGCAATAGCGGGAGGGCCTCATTGGGCGAG. This gives the protein CSGGNSGRASLGE. The complete CDR3 reads CSGGNSGRASLGEQYF.

In regard to this clone: The sequenced fragment ends 3 residues before the CDR3 boundary, so the rest is inferred from the germline J gene. V is TRBV5-4 and J is TRBJ2-7; D is undetermined. The CDR3 runs to 13 residues. V dropped 2 bases and J dropped 6 bases, with 12 bases sitting between them. Germline values: CDR1 SGHNT, CDR2 YYREEE (reference sequence). CDR3 sequence reads: CASSLPAGAEQYF. The CDR3 bases that were read are TGTGCCAGCAGCTTACCAGCAGGTGCCGAG.

There are many counts of this clone. The observed sequence ends 3 residues before the CDR3 terminus, with the missing tail filled in from the germline J gene. This chain links TRBV6-4 with TRBJ1-1; D ambiguous. This CDR3 has 13 residues. The V end lost 3 bases, the J end lost 3 bases, and 8 bases lay between the germline ends. Germline CDR1 is MRHNA and CDR2 is SNTAGT. The CDR3 spells CASSERSYTEAFF. The sequenced part of the CDR3 DNA is TGTGCCAGCAGTGAACGGTCGTACACTGAA.

Worth noting for this clone: The sequenced fragment ends 3 residues before the CDR3 boundary, so the rest is inferred from the germline J gene. The chain joins TRBV7-2 to TRBJ1-6; no clear D. CDR1 is SGHTA and CDR2 is FQGNSA in the germline V gene. The CDR3 runs to 15 residues. V was clipped by 3 bases and J by 0 bases, with 6 bases between them. The CDR3: CASSFGSSYNSPLHF. The sequenced part of the CDR3 DNA is TGTGCCAGCAGCTTTGGCAGCTCCTATAATTCACCC. Full variable domain (outside the CDR3, taken from reference TRBV7-2 and TRBJ1-6): GAGVSQSPSNKVTEKGKDVELRCDPISGHTALYWYRQSLGQGLEFLIYFQGNSAPDKSGLPSDRFSAERTGGSVSTLTIQRTQQEDSAVYLCASSFGSSYNSPLHFGNGTRLTVT.

Ten or more counts support this clone. The CDR3 end is not reached by the read, which stops 3 residues before it; the germline J gene fills it in. This chain connects TRBV20-1 to TRBJ2-7; D call uncertain. Looked up from germline, CDR1 is DFQATT and CDR2 is SNEGSKA (reference sequence). The CDR3 covers 12 residues. With 5 bases removed from V and 1 base from J, the gap between germline ends came to 9 bases. CDR3 sequence: CSAEAESYEQYF. Incomplete CDR3 DNA: TGCAGTGCTGAAGCCGAGTCCTACGAG.

This clone was recorded at least ten times. The read comes to an end 3 residues before the CDR3 does, leaving the germline J gene to fill in the end. V and J are TRBV7-8 and TRBJ1-2; unclear D gene. Germline CDR1 reads SGHVS; CDR2 reads FQNEAQ. The CDR3 length is 13 residues. V was cut by 3 bases and J by 3 bases, with 8 bases left in between. The CDR3 DNA, read in part, is TGTGCCAGCAGCTTGTTCCAGGACTATGGC. Protein sequence: CASSLFQDYG. The CDR3 in full is CASSLFQDYGYTF. Full variable domain (remainder filled in from reference TRBV7-8 and TRBJ1-2): GAGVSQSPRYKVAKRGQDVALRCDPISGHVSLFWYQQALGQGPEFLTYFQNEAQLDKSGLPSDRFFAERPEGSVSTLKIQRTQQEDSAVYLCASSLFQDYGYTFGSGTRLTVV.